The 8 T cell receptor beta chains below all came from one sample that was sequenced in a study of blood T cell repertoires in COVID-19 (dated by TCRdb to between 2020 and 2021). Libraries were made using the immunoSEQ multiplex PCR assay. Drawn from immuneACCESS, this table holds only the in-frame rearrangements with V and J called that TCRdb kept. Clones are partly lost; checked studies trace under half to an unresolved V gene and leave the rest unexplained. Within this sample are 180,000 or so clones, with roughly 79% of them counted one time only. Together, the top ten hold about 10% of the sample. Sequenced input: peripheral blood. The source is a woman between 40 and 50 years old with COVID-19, enrolled during active disease.

This clone came up once. The rearrangement uses TRBV2 and TRBJ2-1; D gene uncertain. The germline V gene has CDR1 SNHLY and CDR2 FYNNEI. V gave up 1 base and J gave up 10 bases, with 17 bases separating them. The CDR3 sequence is 15 residues long. The CDR3 loop is CASSEGTYNAREQFF. CDR3 nucleotide sequence: TGTGCCAGCAGTGAAGGTACTTACAACGCCAGGGAGCAGTTCTTC.

This chain connects TRBV5-1 to TRBJ1-2; perhaps TRBD1 as D (5 bases). Between the trimmed V and J ends, which lost 2 bases and 0 bases, there was a span of 8 bases. Germline CDR1 reads SGHRS; CDR2 reads YFSETQ. The CDR3 has 14 amino acids. CDR3 sequence: CASSLTGANYGYTF. Written as DNA, the CDR3 is TGCGCCAGCAGCTTAACAGGAGCTAACTATGGCTACACCTTC.

The chain uses TRBV18 and TRBJ1-1; weak D call: TRBD1 (6 bases). CDR1 and CDR2 from the germline V gene are KGHSH and LQKENI. V was shortened by 2 bases and J by 10 bases, with 17 bases between the two germline ends. This CDR3 is built from 14 residues. The DNA of the CDR3 is TGTGCCAGCTCACCAAGGGGGTTAGTCCAAGGAGCTTTCTTT. This sequence encodes CASSPRGLVQGAFF.

The chain recombines TRBV18 with TRBJ2-3; no reliable D call. The germline V gene has CDR1 KGHSH and CDR2 LQKENI. The CDR3 spans 15 residues. V was shortened by 2 bases and J by 1 base, with 10 bases between the two germline ends. In nucleotides, the CDR3 is TGTGCCAGCTCACCAGATGGGCAGGGCACAGATACGCAGTATTTT. Protein: CASSPDGQGTDTQYF.

This chain joins TRBV6-6 and TRBJ1-1, with unresolved D. Per germline, CDR1 MNHNY and CDR2 SVGAGI (reference sequence). This CDR3 region has 13 residues. Trimming pared 6 bases from V and 0 bases from J, leaving 8 bases between. DNA of the CDR3: TGTGCCAGCAGCCGTAACATGAACACTGAAGCTTTCTTT. Amino acid sequence: CASSRNMNTEAFF.

The V and J genes are TRBV10-3 and TRBJ1-1; 9 bases map to TRBD1. V lost 10 bases to trimming and J lost 1 base; unmatched junction nucleotides: 7. Germline V lookup: CDR1 ENHRY, CDR2 SYGVKD. The CDR3 is made up of 14 amino acids. The CDR3 region has the DNA TGTGCCACCTCCCCGGGACAGGGGAACACTGAAGCTTTCTTT. Amino acid sequence: CATSPGQGNTEAFF.

The rearrangement links TRBV10-3 to TRBJ2-1; 11 bases agree with TRBD2. The trim removed 5 bases at V and 6 bases at J, leaving 12 bases unmatched. Per germline, CDR1 ENHRY and CDR2 SYGVKD. The CDR3 covers 17 residues. The CDR3: CAISPHSGRAGVNEQFF. The CDR3 DNA sequence: TGTGCCATCAGTCCGCATAGCGGGAGGGCCGGGGTCAATGAGCAGTTCTTC.

The chain carries TRBV11-1 and TRBJ2-3; 13 bases are shared with TRBD2. V was pared by 6 bases and J by 4 bases, with 4 bases of the junction left unmatched. Germline V lookup: CDR1 SGHAT, CDR2 FQDESV (reference sequence). The CDR3 has 15 residues. The CDR3 coding sequence is TGTGCCAGCAGACGGGGACTAGCGGGGCCAGATACGCAGTATTTT. This translates into CASRRGLAGPDTQYF.